A single sample is the source of the 11 T cell receptor beta chains below, sequenced in a study of blood T cell repertoires in COVID-19. TCRdb's table, derived via immunoSEQ multiplex PCR, lists solely in-frame clones and lacks some. This sample has 330,000 or so clones; 92% occur once, and the top ten carry 18%. Sequencing used PBMCs or T cells enriched from blood (not recorded which). The receptors come from a woman in her 30s who had recovered from COVID-19.

V is TRBV6-2 or TRBV6-3 and J is TRBJ1-5; D gene ambiguous. V lost 2 bases, J lost 11 bases, and 10 bases lay in between. Germline values: CDR1 MNHEY, CDR2 SVGEGT. This CDR3 contains 12 residues. The CDR3 region is CASSYIHQAQHF. CDR3 DNA sequence: TGTGCCAGCAGTTACATACACCAAGCCCAGCATTTT.

This chain connects TRBV19 to TRBJ2-1; D is perhaps TRBD1 (6 bases). Germline V gene lookup returns CDR1 LNHDA and CDR2 SQIVND (reference sequence). V lost 5 bases to trimming and J lost 2 bases, with 7 bases between them. This CDR3 is built from 13 residues. The CDR3 loop reads CASSGDTYNEQFF. The CDR3 region has the DNA TGTGCCAGTAGTGGGGACACCTACAATGAGCAGTTCTTC. Supplemented by reference TRBV19 and TRBJ2-1, the full variable domain reads DGGITQSPKYLFRKEGQNVTLSCEQNLNHDAMYWYRQDPGQGLRLIYYSQIVNDFQKGDIAEGYSVSREKKESFPLTVTSAQKNPTAFYLCASSGDTYNEQFFGPGTRLTVL.

The chain carries TRBV11-3 and TRBJ2-2, with a possible D match to TRBD1 (6 bases). V lost 3 bases and J 5 bases, leaving 10 bases between the germline ends. The length of the CDR3 is 14 residues. The germline CDR1 and CDR2 sequences are SGHNT and YENEEA. The CDR3 spells CASSFKTGTGELFF. The CDR3 DNA reads as TGTGCCAGCAGCTTCAAGACAGGAACCGGGGAGCTGTTTTTT.

The chain combines TRBV24-1 with TRBJ2-1, with TRBD2 matching over 8 bases. V lost 4 bases to trimming and J lost 6 bases; unmatched junction nucleotides: 7. Germline CDR1 KGHDR, CDR2 SFDVKD. This CDR3 spans 15 amino acids. The CDR3 protein is CATSETGTRGNEQFF. The CDR3 nucleotides are TGTGCCACCAGTGAGACCGGGACTAGGGGCAATGAGCAGTTCTTC.

The V gene is TRBV14, the J gene TRBJ2-7; TRBD2 matches at 8 bases. CDR3 size: 14 residues. In germline, CDR1 is SGHDN, CDR2 FVKESK. Trimming at V came to 2 bases and at J to 6 bases, leaving 6 bases not matched to a gene. The CDR3 loop is CASSQLGRVVEQYF. The DNA for the CDR3 is TGTGCCAGCAGCCAACTCGGGAGGGTCGTCGAGCAGTACTTC.

The chain is built from TRBV6-6 and TRBJ2-1, with 8 nucleotides matching TRBD1. Germline lookup yields CDR1 MNHNY and CDR2 SVGAGI (reference sequence). The CDR3 consists of 14 residues. The V gene end was trimmed by 2 bases and the J gene end by 8 bases; junction bases not matched to a gene: 5. The CDR3 is CASSYPQGEDEQFF. The DNA for the CDR3 is TGTGCCAGCAGTTACCCACAGGGGGAAGATGAGCAGTTCTTC.

The gene calls are TRBV7-2 and TRBJ1-3; D possibly corresponds to TRBD1 (5 bases). CDR3 size: 13 residues. CDR1 is SGHTA, CDR2 FQGNSA, per germline. V was clipped by 5 bases and J by 2 bases, with 7 bases between them. DNA of the CDR3: TGTGCCAGCAGCCCAGGGACTGGAAACACCATATATTTT. Translated: CASSPGTGNTIYF.

The gene calls are TRBV5-1 and TRBJ2-5, with TRBD1 identical over 8 bases. The junction had 7 bases not matched to a gene; V was cut back by 4 bases and J by 2 bases. The CDR3 length is 15 residues. Germline loops: CDR1 SGHRS, CDR2 YFSETQ. The CDR3 DNA is TGCGCCAGCAGCGGTAACAGGGGGTTTCAAGAGACCCAGTACTTC. It translates to CASSGNRGFQETQYF.

The chain uses TRBV5-5 and TRBJ1-6, with a weak D call TRBD1 (6 bases). Trimming stripped 2 bases from V and 7 bases from J, with 13 bases between. The CDR3 loop spans 15 amino acids. Per the germline V gene, CDR1 is SGHKS and CDR2 is YYEKEE (reference sequence). The CDR3 DNA reads as TGTGCCAGCAGCTTTTTCAGGGGACGAAATTCACCCCTCCACTTT. Amino acid sequence: CASSFFRGRNSPLHF.

The chain carries TRBV2 and TRBJ2-3; TRBD2 is a possible D gene (5 bases). The ends were cut back, 2 bases at V and 7 bases at J, with 16 bases in the middle. The CDR3 has 15 residues. Germline CDR1 reads SNHLY; CDR2 reads FYNNEI. The CDR3 sequence is CASSEKLRAGNTQYF. DNA of the CDR3: TGTGCCAGCAGTGAAAAGTTACGAGCCGGGAATACGCAGTATTTT.

The V and J genes are TRBV6-5 and TRBJ1-1, with D possibly being TRBD1 (5 bases). With 5 bases removed from V and 5 bases from J, the gap between germline ends came to 18 bases. Germline V gene sequence: CDR1 MNHEY, CDR2 SVGAGI. The CDR3 is 15 residues long. CDR3 DNA sequence: TGTGCCAGCAGTACCGGGGGGGGTAGGGAAACTGAAGCTTTCTTT. Residues: CASSTGGGRETEAFF.